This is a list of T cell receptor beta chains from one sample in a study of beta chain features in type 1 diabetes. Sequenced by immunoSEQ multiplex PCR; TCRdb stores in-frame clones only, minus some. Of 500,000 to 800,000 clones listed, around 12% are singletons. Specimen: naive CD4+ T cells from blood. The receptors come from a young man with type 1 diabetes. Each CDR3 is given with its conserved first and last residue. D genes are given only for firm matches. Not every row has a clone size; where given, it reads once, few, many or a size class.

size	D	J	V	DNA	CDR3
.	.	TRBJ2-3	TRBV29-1	TGCAGCGTTGAAGATCTTCAGGGGGGCGTGGACACTTGGAGAGATACGCAGTATTTT	CSVEDLQGGVDTWRDTQYF
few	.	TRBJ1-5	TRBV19	TGTGCCAGTAGTTCCTTGGGCCCCAGCAATCAGCCCCAGCATTTT	CASSSLGPSNQPQHF
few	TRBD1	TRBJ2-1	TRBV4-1	TGCGCCAGCGCGGGACAGGGCTCTGATGAGCAGTTCTTC	CASAGQGSDEQFF
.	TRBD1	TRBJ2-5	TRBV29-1	TGCAGCGGTGTCAGGGGGCGCGGAGAGACCCAGTACTTC	CSGVRGRGETQYF
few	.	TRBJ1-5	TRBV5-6	TGTGCCAGCAGCTTAAAGGTCAGTAATCAGCCCCAGCATTTT	CASSLKVSNQPQHF
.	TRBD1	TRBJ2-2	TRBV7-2	TGTGCCAGCAGCATAGGGGGGACAGGGGTTCCCGGGGAGCTGTTTTTT	CASSIGGTGVPGELFF
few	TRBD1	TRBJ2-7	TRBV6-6	TGTGCCCATTCCCGGGACAGTTCCTACGAGCAGTACTTC	CAHSRDSSYEQYF
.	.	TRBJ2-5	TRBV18	TGTGCCAGCTCACCAAGAATGGAGACCCAGTACTTC	CASSPRMETQYF
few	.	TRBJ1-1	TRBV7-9	TGTGCCAGCAGCTTAGTGGCTCCCGCTGAAGCTTTCTTT	CASSLVAPAEAFF
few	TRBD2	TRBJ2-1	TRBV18	TGTGCCAGCTCACCGCCAGCGGGGGGGACCTACAATGAGCAGTTCTTC	CASSPPAGGTYNEQFF
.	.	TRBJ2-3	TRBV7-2	TGTGCCAGCAGCTTAGCGCCACCCCCGAGGTATTTT	CASSLAPPPRYF
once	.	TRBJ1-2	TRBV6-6	TGTGCCAGCAGTTTCCAGATCACTCATGGCTACACCTTC	CASSFQITHGYTF
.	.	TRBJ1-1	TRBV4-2	TGTGCCAGCAGCCAAGATCCGGGGAAGGACACTGAAGCTTTCTTT	CASSQDPGKDTEAFF
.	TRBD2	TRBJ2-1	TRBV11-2	TGTGCCAGCAGCGCTATCCTAGCGGGGGGATACAATGAGCAGTTCTTC	CASSAILAGGYNEQFF
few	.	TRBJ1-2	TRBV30	TGTGCCTGGAATAGGGGCGGCGGTAACTATGGCTACACCTTC	CAWNRGGGNYGYTF